The clone carrying this T cell receptor (beta chain) was seen just once. Its antigen is unidentified. The data originate from a study of cytomegalovirus exposure and HLA in healthy donors. General study results and limits: Per a prior analysis, the majority of TCR beta V segments were productive roughly 90% or roughly 30% of the time. It was reported that the classifier diagnosed cytomegalovirus status with high specificity and sensitivity in both the original and validation cohorts. The presence/absence work took it that sequencing depth was about the same across donors. The authors confirmed in vitro that a few CMV-associated chains were specific for CMV antigens.

The PCR employed 60 Vbeta primers together with 13 Jbeta primers. Method: immunoSEQ multiplex PCR; TCRdb's copy keeps in-frame clones and lacks some. The data contain about 190,000 clones, about four fifths of them singletons. Trimming cost V 5 bases and J 7 bases, with 11 bases left between them. The CDR3 runs 13 residues. The V gene's germline CDR1 is SGHNT and CDR2 YENEEA. The sample consisted of PBMCs. This receptor was taken from a man in his forties in good health and CMV-seropositive. The chain joins TRBV11-3 to TRBJ2-2; tentative D call: TRBD2 (6 bases). The CDR3 coding sequence is TGTGCCAGCAGCACCTTCGGGGGCGGGGAGCTGTTTTTT. This codes for CASSTFGGGELFF.